This is a list of T cell receptor beta chains from one sample in a study of T-cell memory formation after mild COVID-19. TCRdb reprocessed the 5' RACE reads with MiXCR, giving one entry per CDR3 protein. The top ten hold approximately 2.3% of the sample, which has some 150,000 distinct CDR3 sequences, 15% to 20% seen once. The specimen was PBMCs or a T cell subset sorted from them (not recorded which). These TCRs come from an adult woman who had mild COVID-19 (a few samples of this study predate the infection). Cell type and time point are not known. CDR3s include the opening cysteine and the closing phenylalanine or tryptophan. The order of the fields is V gene, CDR3 length, CDR3 protein.

>TRBV20-1|15
CSARRQRGVNTEAFF
>TRBV24-1|15
CATSDRLAGLETQYF
>TRBV20-1|12
CSAPGPNYGYTF
>TRBV24-1|16
CATSEPRGDGANVLTF
>TRBV5-1|11
CASSSGVEQYF
>TRBV12-3/TRBV12-4|13
CANDRGPNTEAFF
>TRBV7-9|13
CASSFTMGETQYF
>TRBV5-5|15
CASSEGLAVQYEQYF
>TRBV6-5|14
CASKSGGGSDEQFF
>TRBV3-1|15
CASSQRYTENYGYTF
>TRBV3-1|13
CASSKGASYEQYF
>TRBV5-1|14
CASSLRTGTDTQYF
>TRBV5-1|16
CASSSTGSEGNYGYTF
>TRBV12-3/TRBV12-4|17
CASSRRTSGDSTDTQYF
>TRBV12-3/TRBV12-4|17
CASSPGQGDLLGSPLHF
>TRBV7-2|15
CASSLGGTRRNEQFF
>TRBV19|17
CASSIEGTGTLYNEQFF
>TRBV4-1|19
CASSQDSTGGLGSNQPQHF
>TRBV6-1|15
CASSVLTGLNEKLFF
>TRBV6-5|13
CASRNGVAQPQHF
>TRBV7-2|15
CASTSRGRLNTEAFF
>TRBV2|14
CASSASGGASEQYF
>TRBV5-1|16
CASSAGQGAFGNTIYF
>TRBV12-3/TRBV12-4|14
CASSSGTGAYEQYF
>TRBV5-1|13
CASSTGTWETQYF
>TRBV6-6|16
CASTTNLSGQGGEAFF
>TRBV29-1|12
CSVRTGTETQYF
>TRBV25-1|15
CASSAKTGPWNGYTF
>TRBV7-2|13
CASSSNGRGEQFF
>TRBV5-6|13
CASSLWVAETQYF
>TRBV11-3|15
CASRRSQGGNYGYTF
>TRBV5-1|16
CASSPEAPGVYIEQFF
>TRBV20-1|14
CSAAPGTDRSPLHF
>TRBV29-1|14
CSVEPVGGTGELFF
>TRBV4-1|15
CASSVWGRSTDTQYF
>TRBV3-1|14
CASSFDRGNEKLFF
>TRBV5-1|19
CASSLRARSSGKDVYEQYF
>TRBV5-6|14
CASSLGLPGYEQYF
>TRBV4-2|13
CASSQTSEETQYF
>TRBV5-1|14
CATALLAPRETQYF
>TRBV7-2|12
CASSLRANEQFF
>TRBV3-1|12
CASRDRFYEQYF
>TRBV10-3|13
CAISQVNQETQYF
>TRBV6-5|15
CASSQSGGPYNEQFF
>TRBV9|15
CASSAGDGSKTEAFF
>TRBV5-4|16
CASSLRRAGGPDTQYF
>TRBV12-3/TRBV12-4|14
CASSLQGGAYEQYF
>TRBV12-3/TRBV12-4|13
CASSLVERVPLHF
>TRBV29-1|15
CSFLDGGSGNQPQHF
>TRBV18|15
CASSPTGGFGNIQYF
>TRBV6-2/TRBV6-3|18
CASSYSSRTGFHNQPQHF
>TRBV12-3/TRBV12-4|12
CASKGGLGGYTF
>TRBV7-2|13
CASSLRPRNEQFF